The 20 T cell receptor beta chains in this list originate from one sample, sequenced in a study of neoadjuvant anti-PD-1 for oral cavity cancer. Here immunoSEQ multiplex PCR was the method, and the copy in TCRdb shows in-frame clones only, minus some. The sample records approximately 43,000 clones, about 77% being singletons. The time point here: after neoadjuvant nivolumab, at surgical resection. Sequenced material: PBMCs, taken after nivolumab (anti-PD-1) treatment. These receptors were collected from a person between 40 and 85 years old with oral cavity squamous cell carcinoma.

This clone appeared a few times. This chain joins TRBV2 and TRBJ1-1; D gene uncertain. The CDR3 totals 13 residues. Trimming took 6 bases from V and 4 from J, leaving 12 bases between them. The germline gives CDR1 SNHLY, CDR2 FYNNEI. CDR3 nucleotide sequence: TGTGCCAGCAGGAATGACGGCGTCACTGAAGCTTTCTTT. It yields the protein CASRNDGVTEAFF.

This chain uses TRBV5-1 with TRBJ2-3; D is ambiguous. CDR3 length: 14 amino acids. Between the trimmed V and J ends, which lost 6 bases and 2 bases, there was a span of 13 bases. Germline loops: CDR1 SGHRS, CDR2 YFSETQ. The chain's CDR3 is CASTLGLNTDTQYF. The CDR3 nucleotides read TGCGCCAGCACCCTCGGTCTGAACACAGATACGCAGTATTTT.

The CDR3 is CASKTQVNTGELFF. The CDR3 nucleotides are TGTGCCAGCAAGACACAGGTGAACACCGGGGAGCTGTTTTTT. This rearrangement joins TRBV2 to TRBJ2-2; TRBD1 is a possible D gene (5 bases). In germline, CDR1 is SNHLY, CDR2 FYNNEI. V was trimmed by 7 bases and J by 1 base, leaving 10 bases between them. The CDR3 spans 14 residues.

V and J are TRBV5-4 and TRBJ1-2; TRBD1 aligns across 7 bases. CDR1 is SGHNT, CDR2 YYREEE, per germline (reference sequence). The CDR3 loop spans 15 amino acids. V gave up 0 bases and J gave up 6 bases; unmatched junction bases: 8. CDR3 residues: CASSLDWTGKDGYTF. In DNA, the CDR3 is TGTGCCAGCAGCTTGGACTGGACAGGAAAGGATGGCTACACCTTC.

The CDR3 nucleotides read TGCAGCGCAGGGCTGCGCGGCGGGGAGCTGTTTTTT. It specifies CSAGLRGGELFF. The genes are TRBV29-1 and TRBJ2-2; D may be TRBD1 (5 bases). The V gene's germline CDR1 is SQVTM and CDR2 ANQGSEA. This CDR3 spans 12 amino acids. V was trimmed by 7 bases and J by 7 bases, leaving 13 bases between them.

CDR3 amino acids: CASSQLLSGLAFF. The CDR3 coding sequence is TGTGCCAGCAGCCAACTTCTTTCAGGGCTGGCTTTCTTT. The chain joins TRBV14 to TRBJ1-1; the D gene is possibly TRBD1 (5 bases). The CDR3 extends over 13 amino acids. Germline-derived CDR1 and CDR2 are SGHDN and FVKESK. V was trimmed by 2 bases and J by 11 bases, leaving 15 bases between them.

The rearrangement uses TRBV18 and TRBJ2-1, with D perhaps matching TRBD1 (6 bases). Deletions cut 3 bases from V and 9 bases from J, with 18 bases between. This CDR3 region has 15 residues. Germline CDR1 and CDR2: KGHSH and LQKENI. The CDR3 protein is CASSPDTGFKREQFF. Here the CDR3 DNA reads TGTGCCAGCTCACCTGACACAGGGTTCAAACGTGAGCAGTTCTTC.

The rearrangement links TRBV2 to TRBJ2-2; D not resolved. The CDR3 sequence is 15 residues long. The V gene lost 2 bases and the J gene lost 4 bases, with 11 bases spanning the gap. Looked up from germline, CDR1 is SNHLY and CDR2 is FYNNEI. This CDR3 reads CASSERTLGTGELFF. CDR3 coding DNA: TGTGCCAGCAGTGAAAGAACCTTGGGCACCGGGGAGCTGTTTTTT.

This clone is deemed medium-sized (0.01 to 0.1%). CDR3 in amino acids: CASSLTDLGTINSPLHF. Here the CDR3 DNA reads TGCGCCAGCAGCTTAACGGACCTAGGGACTATAAATTCACCCCTCCACTTT. V and J are TRBV4-1 and TRBJ1-6; possible D gene TRBD1, 5 bases. The germline V gene encodes CDR1 MGHRA and CDR2 YSYEKL. The CDR3 consists of 17 residues. Trimming left V 5 bases short and J 7 bases short, with 21 bases between.

V and J are TRBV19 and TRBJ2-6; D ambiguous. The V gene's germline CDR1 is LNHDA and CDR2 SQIVND (reference sequence). Trimming shortened V by 1 base and J by 0 bases, and 10 bases separated the two germline ends. The CDR3 contains 17 residues. For the CDR3, the DNA is TGTGCCAGTAGTATAGTCGGATTCAGCTCTGGGGCCAACGTCCTGACTTTC. This codes for CASSIVGFSSGANVLTF. The full variable domain, rest sourced from reference TRBV19 and TRBJ2-6, is DGGITQSPKYLFRKEGQNVTLSCEQNLNHDAMYWYRQDPGQGLRLIYYSQIVNDFQKGDIAEGYSVSREKKESFPLTVTSAQKNPTAFYLCASSIVGFSSGANVLTFGAGSRLTVL.

This sequence joins TRBV20-1 and TRBJ1-1; D remains ambiguous. The germline gives CDR1 DFQATT, CDR2 SNEGSKA (reference sequence). This CDR3 has 11 residues. V gave up 2 bases and J gave up 6 bases, with 7 bases separating them. The chain's CDR3 is CSARRGAEAFF. The CDR3 region has the DNA TGCAGTGCTAGACGTGGAGCTGAAGCTTTCTTT.

This clone has only a few counts. This rearrangement joins TRBV5-1 to TRBJ1-2; TRBD1 is a possible D gene (5 bases). The CDR3 has 16 amino acids. Germline V gives CDR1 SGHRS, CDR2 YFSETQ. The ends were cut back, 4 bases at V and 3 bases at J, with 19 bases in the middle. CDR3 amino acids: CASSVGTPLRDYGYTF. As DNA, the CDR3 is TGCGCCAGCAGCGTCGGGACCCCCTTAAGGGACTATGGCTACACCTTC.

The CDR3 DNA sequence: TGCAGCGTTGAAAGTAGACAGGGACGGGAGACCCAGTACTTC. It yields the protein CSVESRQGRETQYF. V and J are TRBV29-1 and TRBJ2-5, with TRBD1 matching over 7 bases. Germline V CDR1 and CDR2: SQVTM, ANQGSEA. The CDR3 has 14 residues. Germline trimming cut 2 bases from V and 5 bases from J; bases unmatched to any gene: 8.

This sequence joins TRBV12-5 and TRBJ2-5, with 8 bases fitting TRBD1. With 5 bases clipped from V and 5 bases from J, the junction kept 10 bases outside the gene matches. Germline V gene lookup returns CDR1 LGHNT and CDR2 FRNRAP. The CDR3 is 15 amino acids. CDR3 in DNA: TGTGCTAGTGGTATCGTGGGACAGGCTCACGAGACCCAGTACTTC. Translation gives CASGIVGQAHETQYF.

This rearrangement joins TRBV5-1 to TRBJ2-3; 8 nucleotides match TRBD2. The CDR3 length is 16 residues. CDR1 is SGHRS and CDR2 is YFSETQ in the germline V gene. Trimming took 1 base from V and 6 from J; bases not matched to a gene: 10. The CDR3, as DNA: TGCGCCAGCAGCTTGAGCGGGGGATCCCTCCGGGATACGCAGTATTTT. It is translated as CASSLSGGSLRDTQYF.

This clone was seen a few times. The rearrangement uses TRBV5-1 and TRBJ1-2, with no clear D. Germline CDR1 reads SGHRS; CDR2 reads YFSETQ. This CDR3 contains 12 residues. The V end lost 2 bases, the J end lost 3 bases, and 5 bases lay between the germline ends. The CDR3 here is CASSLTDYGYTF. The CDR3 nucleotides are TGCGCCAGCAGCTTAACGGACTATGGCTACACCTTC.

This clone was counted once. The rearrangement links TRBV27 to TRBJ2-3; D gene unclear. The CDR3 runs 11 residues. CDR1 is MNHEY and CDR2 is SMNVEV in the germline V gene (reference sequence). V was pared by 6 bases and J by 5 bases, with 6 bases between. This chain's CDR3 is CASSLGDTQYF. As DNA, the CDR3 is TGTGCCAGCAGCCTGGGAGATACGCAGTATTTT.

The V and J genes are TRBV6-6 and TRBJ1-1; possible D gene TRBD1, 5 bases. V was cut by 2 bases and J by 5 bases, with 9 bases left in between. The germline gives CDR1 MNHNY, CDR2 SVGAGI (reference sequence). The CDR3 has 13 amino acids. The CDR3, as DNA: TGTGCCAGCAGTTACGGCCAGGGAACTGAAGCTTTCTTT. It codes for CASSYGQGTEAFF.

A few counts support this clone. V and J are TRBV5-8 and TRBJ2-2; D gene uncertain. Germline-derived CDR1 and CDR2 are SGHTS and YDEGEE. The CDR3 covers 15 residues. V was clipped by 0 bases and J by 2 bases, with 8 bases between them. CDR3 sequence (DNA): TGTGCCAGCAGCTTGGGCTACTTAAACACCGGGGAGCTGTTTTTT. This encodes CASSLGYLNTGELFF.

The genes are TRBV12-5 and TRBJ2-5, with 11 bases aligning to TRBD1. Germline V gives CDR1 LGHNT, CDR2 FRNRAP. The V gene end was trimmed by 5 bases and the J gene end by 4 bases; junction bases not matched to a gene: 9. The CDR3 extends over 16 amino acids. CDR3 DNA sequence: TGTGCTAGTGGTCTCGGACAGGGGGCGAATGTAGAGACCCAGTACTTC. Encoded protein: CASGLGQGANVETQYF.